This T cell receptor beta chain originates from a study of blood T cell repertoires in COVID-19. Overall study: COVID-19 samples from acute and convalescent phases originated in the United States, Italy and Spain. Sources were T cells, B-cell-depleted T cells, or PBMCs; the material itself was cDNA or gDNA.

Looked up from germline, CDR1 is ENHRY and CDR2 is SYGVKD. This CDR3 has 14 amino acids. V trimming: 6 bases; J trimming: 4 bases; junction bases outside the gene matches: 8. Original analysis: Estimates of nucleated cell counts were drawn from the amplification of reference gene primers. Libraries were prepared by immunoSEQ multiplex PCR; TCRdb keeps only in-frame clonotypes and omits some of them. Clonal size and the V and J genes are those of that table, whereas D and trimming came from the DNA. Seen here are some 50,000 clones, approximately 87% observed once, and the top ten hold roughly 9.2%. The sequenced sample consisted of peripheral blood. The chain is built from TRBV10-3 and TRBJ1-1; 7 positions match TRBD1. The receptor was derived from a human donor in a cohort sampled during active COVID-19. The chain's CDR3 is CAIRFTGVGTEAFF. CDR3 bases: TGTGCCATCAGATTTACAGGGGTCGGCACTGAAGCTTTCTTT.